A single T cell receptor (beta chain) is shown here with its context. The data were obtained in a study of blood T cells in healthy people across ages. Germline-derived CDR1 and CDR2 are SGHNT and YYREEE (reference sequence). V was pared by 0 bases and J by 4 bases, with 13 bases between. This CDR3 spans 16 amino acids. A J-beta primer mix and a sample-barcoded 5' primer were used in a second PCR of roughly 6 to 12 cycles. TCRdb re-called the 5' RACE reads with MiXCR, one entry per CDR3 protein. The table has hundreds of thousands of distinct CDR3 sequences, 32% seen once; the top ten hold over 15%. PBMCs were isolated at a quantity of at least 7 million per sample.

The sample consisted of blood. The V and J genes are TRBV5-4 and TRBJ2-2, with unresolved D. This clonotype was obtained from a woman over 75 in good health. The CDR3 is CASSLGSRVGTGELFF. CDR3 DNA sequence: TGTGCCAGCAGCTTGGGATCCCGAGTGGGCACCGGGGAGCTGTTTTTT.